The T cell receptor (beta chain) under discussion was sequenced for a study of cytomegalovirus exposure and HLA in healthy donors. V shed 3 bases, J shed 5 bases, and the junction held 11 bases outside the gene matches. This CDR3 has 16 residues. Germline V CDR1 and CDR2: SGHRS, YFSETQ. PCR was performed using 60 Vbeta and 13 Jbeta primers. The protocol was immunoSEQ multiplex PCR, while the TCRdb copy is restricted to in-frame clones and leaves out a portion. The table lists 100,000 or so clones, approximately 77% of them singletons. Whole-study results and caveats: No immune exposure information besides CMV serostatus was available. Evidence from a later analysis indicated that most CMV-associated TCR beta chains looked HLA-restricted. It was about 180 TCR beta chains that were listed as cytomegalovirus-associated.

For this clone: Its antigen is still unknown.

The rearrangement links TRBV5-1 to TRBJ1-1; 9 bases fit TRBD1. Sequenced sample: PBMCs. The receptor comes from a male donor in good health and CMV-seropositive. The CDR3 spells CASSWNSGQGGTEAFF. The CDR3 DNA sequence: TGCGCCAGCAGCTGGAATTCGGGACAGGGAGGTACTGAAGCTTTCTTT. Variable domain in full (rest from reference TRBV5-1 and TRBJ1-1): KAGVTQTPRYLIKTRGQQVTLSCSPISGHRSVSWYQQTPGQGLQFLFEYFSETQRNKGNFPGRFSGRQFSNSRSEMNVSTLELGDSALYLCASSWNSGQGGTEAFFGQGTRLTVV.